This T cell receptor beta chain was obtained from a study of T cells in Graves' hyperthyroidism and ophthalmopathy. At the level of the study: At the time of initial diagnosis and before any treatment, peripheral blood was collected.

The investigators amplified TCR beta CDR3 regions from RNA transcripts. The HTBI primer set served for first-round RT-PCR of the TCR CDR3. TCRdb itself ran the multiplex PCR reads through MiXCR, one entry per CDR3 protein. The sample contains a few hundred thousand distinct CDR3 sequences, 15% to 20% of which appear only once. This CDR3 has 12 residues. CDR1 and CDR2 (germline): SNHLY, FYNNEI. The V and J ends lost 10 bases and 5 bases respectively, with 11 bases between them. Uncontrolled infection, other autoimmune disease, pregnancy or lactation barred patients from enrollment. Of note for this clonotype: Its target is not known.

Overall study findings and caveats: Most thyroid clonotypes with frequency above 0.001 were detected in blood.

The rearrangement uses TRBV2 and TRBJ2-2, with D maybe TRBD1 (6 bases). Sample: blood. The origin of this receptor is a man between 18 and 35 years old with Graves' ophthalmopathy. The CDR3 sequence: CATGTPTGELFF. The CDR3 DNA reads TGTGCCACCGGGACACCGACCGGGGAGCTGTTTTTT.